This T cell receptor beta chain was recorded in a study of radiotherapy plus CTLA-4 blockade in lung cancer. Study-wide context: Disease control was present in 30% to 40% of patients, and objective responses in approximately 20%.

Some clones are missing from TCRdb's copy, which holds only in-frame ones; the method was immunoSEQ multiplex PCR. In the table there are 35,000 to 55,000 clones, approximately 67% of which are singletons. Ipilimumab CTLA-4 blockade and focal radiation were given to patients with chemo-refractory metastatic non-small-cell lung cancer. Germline assignment: CDR1 GTSNPN and CDR2 SVGIG (reference sequence). The junction had 5 bases not matched to a gene; V was cut back by 0 bases and J by 8 bases. The CDR3 has 13 amino acids. The source of this sequence is a human donor with non-small cell lung cancer who had a partial response to radiotherapy plus ipilimumab. The chain recombines TRBV30 with TRBJ1-2; the match to TRBD1 covers 8 bases. The sequencing here drew on peripheral blood, taken from a patient treated with radiotherapy plus ipilimumab. The CDR3 DNA reads TGTGCCTGGAGTGTACAGGGGGTCACGGGCTACACCTTC. Its protein product is CAWSVQGVTGYTF.